The 2 T cell receptor beta chains reported below all come from one sample, sequenced in a study of blood T cells in healthy people across ages. Through a sample-barcoded 5' primer and a J-beta primer mix, a second PCR was run for about 6 to 11 cycles. A single record per CDR3 protein comes from TCRdb applying MiXCR to the 5' RACE reads. This repertoire shows around 2 million distinct CDR3 sequences, about two fifths found once; its top ten account for roughly 23%. The sequenced sample was blood. The receptors were gathered from a human donor in good health.

J is TRBJ2-3 and V is TRBV29-1; no clear D. The CDR3 has 13 residues. CDR1 is SQVTM and CDR2 is ANQGSEA in the germline V gene. V lost 6 bases and J 1 base, leaving 11 bases between the germline ends. The CDR3 loop is CSVPPAGTDTQYF. The CDR3 nucleotides read TGCAGCGTCCCCCCGGCAGGCACAGATACGCAGTATTTT.

This clonotype appeared a few times. The V gene is TRBV7-2, the J gene TRBJ2-1, with 8 positions matching TRBD2. V shed 1 base, J shed 1 base, and the junction held 9 bases outside the gene matches. The CDR3 runs to 18 residues. Germline assignment: CDR1 SGHTA and CDR2 FQGNSA. This chain's CDR3 is CASSLVRASGRSYNEQFF. The CDR3, as DNA: TGTGCCAGCAGCTTAGTCCGCGCTAGCGGGCGGTCCTACAATGAGCAGTTCTTC.